The next 10 T cell receptor beta chains were all read from a single sample in a study of shared clonotypes between healthy human individuals. This table comes from immunoSEQ multiplex PCR, and its TCRdb copy is limited to in-frame clones, with some not included. The data contain about 2.3 million clones, more than 85% of them singletons. The sample was naive CD4+ T cells from PBMCs. Subset in this sample: CD45RA+ positively selected. The receptors originated from a man between 18 and 35 years old in good health. Some clones in this sample may be carry-over from other donors' samples.

The V call is TRBV11-2, the J call TRBJ2-1; tentatively, D is TRBD2 (6 bases). The CDR3 extends over 16 amino acids. Germline assignment: CDR1 SGHAT and CDR2 FQNNGV. V lost 5 bases, J lost 8 bases, and 22 bases lay in between. CDR3 amino acids: CASSPGTFWSGYEQFF. Written as DNA, the CDR3 is TGTGCCAGCAGCCCGGGGACTTTCTGGAGCGGATATGAGCAGTTCTTC.

CDR3 residues: CASSSGGGQETQYF. The CDR3 bases are TGCGCCAGCAGCTCCGGGGGAGGACAAGAGACCCAGTACTTC. The chain uses TRBV5-1 and TRBJ2-5, with D possibly TRBD2 on 6 matching bases. Germline CDR1 and CDR2: SGHRS and YFSETQ. This CDR3 has 14 amino acids. The ends were cut back, 3 bases at V and 2 bases at J, with 11 bases in the middle.

This chain connects TRBV5-6 to TRBJ2-3; 7 bases agree with TRBD2. This CDR3 contains 17 residues. The germline gives CDR1 SGHDT, CDR2 YYEEEE. Germline trimming cut 0 bases from V and 5 bases from J; bases unmatched to any gene: 12. The CDR3 spells CASSLVREGLGGDTQYF. Here the CDR3 DNA reads TGTGCCAGCAGCTTGGTGCGAGAAGGACTAGGTGGAGATACGCAGTATTTT.

This clone was found once. The chain joins TRBV9 to TRBJ2-2, with D perhaps TRBD1 (5 bases). The CDR3 extends over 13 amino acids. Germline loops: CDR1 SGDLS, CDR2 YYNGEE. The ends were cut back, 6 bases at V and 5 bases at J, with 11 bases in the middle. CDR3 bases: TGTGCCAGCACCAACAGGCGAACCGGGGAGCTGTTTTTT. Translation: CASTNRRTGELFF. Variable domain in full (rest from reference TRBV9 and TRBJ2-2): DSGVTQTPKHLITATGQRVTLRCSPRSGDLSVYWYQQSLDQGLQFLIQYYNGEERAKGNILERFSAQQFPDLHSELNLSSLELGDSALYFCASTNRRTGELFFGEGSRLTVL.

This chain connects TRBV7-9 to TRBJ1-5; possible D gene TRBD1, 5 bases. The ends were cut back, 1 base at V and 11 bases at J, with 15 bases in the middle. CDR1 and CDR2 (germline): SEHNR, FQNEAQ (reference sequence). The CDR3 runs 14 residues. The CDR3 loop is CASSLETSGGTQHF. Written as DNA, the CDR3 is TGTGCCAGCAGCTTAGAAACATCTGGGGGGACCCAGCATTTT.

The rearrangement uses TRBV6-6 and TRBJ2-3, with 10 bases identical to TRBD1. CDR1 MNHNY and CDR2 SVGAGI come from the germline V gene (reference sequence). The CDR3 runs to 14 residues. Trimming took 6 bases from V and 4 from J; bases not matched to a gene: 4. The CDR3 here is CASRFGQGADTQYF. The CDR3 coding sequence is TGTGCCAGCAGATTCGGACAGGGGGCAGATACGCAGTATTTT.

This sequence joins TRBV5-4 and TRBJ2-7; a weak D match, TRBD1 (6 bases). CDR1 and CDR2 from the germline V gene are SGHNT and YYREEE (reference sequence). The CDR3 loop spans 15 amino acids. Trimming removed 5 bases from V and 3 bases from J, with 18 bases in between. The CDR3 DNA follows: TGTGCCAGCAGTTCCCCAGGGGCGGACCTCTACGAGCAGTACTTC. Translating gives CASSSPGADLYEQYF.

The chain is built from TRBV20-1 and TRBJ2-3; D gene uncertain. V lost 4 bases to trimming and J lost 4 bases, with 6 bases between them. The CDR3 is 11 residues long. Germline loops: CDR1 DFQATT, CDR2 SNEGSKA (reference sequence). The CDR3 DNA follows: TGCAGTGCTAAGCCAGCAGATACGCAGTATTTT. It is translated as CSAKPADTQYF.

This chain uses TRBV6-5 with TRBJ2-1; D may match TRBD1 or TRBD2 (7 bases each). Germline values: CDR1 MNHEY, CDR2 SVGAGI. The CDR3 contains 15 residues. Trimming took 0 bases from V and 10 from J, leaving 16 bases between them. CDR3 sequence (DNA): TGTGCCAGCAGTTACTCCCCCCAGGGGGGGATAGAGCAGTTCTTC. As protein: CASSYSPQGGIEQFF.

The chain is built from TRBV6-1 and TRBJ2-1; possibly TRBD1 for D (6 bases). Trimming cost V 11 bases and J 1 base, with 12 bases left between them. The CDR3 covers 13 residues. Germline CDR1 MNHNS, CDR2 SASEGT. The CDR3 DNA is TGTGCCGCCGGGACACAGTCCTACAATGAGCAGTTCTTC. It codes for CAAGTQSYNEQFF.